The 18 T cell receptor beta chains given below trace back to one sample, sequenced in a study of blood T cell repertoires in COVID-19. This table comes from immunoSEQ multiplex PCR, and its TCRdb copy is limited to in-frame clones, with some not included. The table has some 190,000 clones, roughly 80% seen once. The sequenced sample consisted of PBMCs or T cells enriched from blood (not recorded which). The receptors were sampled from a man aged 55 to 69 who had been exposed to COVID-19.

The chain couples TRBV28 to TRBJ2-7; 9 nucleotides agree with TRBD2. There are 17 residues in the CDR3. Germline CDR1 MDHEN, CDR2 SYDVKM. Trimming at V came to 7 bases and at J to 3 bases, leaving 16 bases not matched to a gene. The CDR3 DNA sequence: TGTGCCAGCACGCCGCAAAGAGCGGGAGGTGGAGGCTACGAGCAGTACTTC. This sequence encodes CASTPQRAGGGGYEQYF.

The genes are TRBV5-5 and TRBJ2-6, with a tentative D call TRBD2 (5 bases). The V gene's germline CDR1 is SGHKS and CDR2 YYEKEE (reference sequence). The CDR3 is 16 amino acids. V was cut by 4 bases and J by 4 bases, with 15 bases left in between. In nucleotides, the CDR3 is TGTGCCAGCAGCCCCGTGCGGGTTGCCGGGGCCAACGTCCTGACTTTC. Its protein product is CASSPVRVAGANVLTF.

The V call is TRBV28, the J call TRBJ1-1; TRBD1 matches at 7 bases. Trimming cost V 4 bases and J 10 bases; bases outside gene matches: 12. Germline CDR1 MDHEN, CDR2 SYDVKM. This CDR3 contains 14 residues. The chain's CDR3 is CASSSPDRAGVAFF. CDR3 DNA sequence: TGTGCCAGCAGTTCCCCAGACAGGGCAGGTGTAGCTTTCTTT.

The chain has TRBV7-2 and TRBJ2-7; tentative D call: TRBD2 (6 bases). V lost 4 bases, J lost 2 bases, and 12 bases lay in between. CDR1 SGHTA and CDR2 FQGNSA come from the germline V gene. The CDR3 runs to 14 residues. DNA of the CDR3: TGTGCCAGCAGCTCCCCCCCGGGGGCCTACGAGCAGTACTTC. As protein: CASSSPPGAYEQYF.

This clone occurred once. The V gene is TRBV24-1, the J gene TRBJ2-2; the match to TRBD2 covers 8 bases. The CDR3 length is 18 residues. Germline V gene data show CDR1 as KGHDR and CDR2 as SFDVKD. J was trimmed by 5 bases and V by 3 bases; bases with no gene match: 13. Here the CDR3 reads CATSDPLSSGGRTGELFF. CDR3 nucleotide sequence: TGTGCCACCAGTGATCCCCTTTCATCGGGAGGGAGGACCGGGGAGCTGTTTTTT.

The rearrangement joins TRBV28 to TRBJ1-5; tentative D call: TRBD1 (6 bases). The V end was cut by 1 base, the J end by 3 bases, with 10 bases between. Germline lookup yields CDR1 MDHEN and CDR2 SYDVKM. The CDR3 is 15 residues long. As DNA, the CDR3 is TGTGCCAGCAGTTTATACAGGGTCCCCAATCAGCCCCAGCATTTT. It specifies CASSLYRVPNQPQHF.

The chain combines TRBV12-3 or TRBV12-4 with TRBJ1-6; no definite D call. V was clipped by 5 bases and J by 5 bases, with 4 bases between them. The length of the CDR3 is 12 residues. The CDR3 nucleotides read TGTGCCAGCAGTCGGGATAATTCACCCCTCCACTTT. It yields the protein CASSRDNSPLHF.

The CDR3 bases are TGCGCCAGCAGCTTGGATCTAGCGGGAGAGACCCAGTACTTC. As protein: CASSLDLAGETQYF. This sequence joins TRBV5-1 and TRBJ2-5, with 8 positions matching TRBD2. Per germline, CDR1 SGHRS and CDR2 YFSETQ. V trimming: 0 bases; J trimming: 4 bases; junction bases outside the gene matches: 2. The CDR3 extends over 14 amino acids.

V usage is TRBV6-2 or TRBV6-3 and J usage is TRBJ2-5, with TRBD2 identical over 9 bases. This CDR3 has 18 amino acids. Trimming took 3 bases from V and 6 from J; bases not matched to a gene: 17. Germline V gene sequence: CDR1 MNHEY, CDR2 SVGEGT. CDR3 DNA: TGTGCCAGCAGTTATAGGGTCTTGGCGGGAGGGCATGCGCAGACCCAGTACTTC. It encodes CASSYRVLAGGHAQTQYF.

V usage is TRBV5-4 and J usage is TRBJ2-3, with 12 positions matching TRBD2. The CDR3 runs 15 residues. The V gene's germline CDR1 is SGHNT and CDR2 YYREEE (reference sequence). J lost 1 base, V lost 7 bases, and 4 bases had no gene match. CDR3 coding DNA: TGTGCCAGCGGACTAGCGGGGAGGGGCACAGATACGCAGTATTTT. Its translation: CASGLAGRGTDTQYF.

CDR3: CASSSLAGTYQETQYF. The CDR3 bases are TGTGCCAGCAGTTCGCTAGCGGGGACATACCAAGAGACCCAGTACTTC. This chain uses TRBV6-2 or TRBV6-3 with TRBJ2-5; TRBD2 matches 9 bases. Germline CDR1 and CDR2: MNHEY and SVGEGT. V gave up 4 bases and J gave up 0 bases; unmatched junction bases: 6. This CDR3 spans 16 amino acids.

This clone showed up just once. The chain couples TRBV6-4 to TRBJ1-1; TRBD1 is a possible D gene (6 bases). Trimming left V 0 bases short and J 1 base short, with 18 bases between. The CDR3 extends over 18 amino acids. Germline V gene sequence: CDR1 MRHNA, CDR2 SNTAGT. The CDR3 is CASSDSGIGGRWNTEAFF. The CDR3 nucleotides read TGTGCCAGCAGTGACTCGGGGATAGGGGGAAGGTGGAACACTGAAGCTTTCTTT.

V and J are TRBV19 and TRBJ1-1, with 8 nucleotides matching TRBD1. The CDR3 consists of 17 residues. The junction had 17 bases not matched to a gene; V was cut back by 3 bases and J by 8 bases. The germline V gene encodes CDR1 LNHDA and CDR2 SQIVND (reference sequence). CDR3 DNA sequence: TGTGCCAGTAGTATTAGGTCAATTACAGGGGGGCAGCGGGAAGCTTTCTTT. Translating gives CASSIRSITGGQREAFF.

This clone was counted once. V gene TRBV19 combines with J gene TRBJ2-2; a weak D match, TRBD1 (5 bases). Germline CDR1 is LNHDA and CDR2 is SQIVND (reference sequence). CDR3 length: 14 residues. V dropped 7 bases and J dropped 1 base, with 10 bases sitting between them. The CDR3 DNA reads as TGTGCCAGTACTACAGGTGGGAACACCGGGGAGCTGTTTTTT. It specifies CASTTGGNTGELFF.

The chain carries TRBV12-5 and TRBJ2-1; a possible D gene is TRBD2 (6 bases). The V end was cut by 5 bases, the J end by 6 bases, with 14 bases between. This CDR3 spans 14 amino acids. Germline lookup yields CDR1 LGHNT and CDR2 FRNRAP. The CDR3 loop is CASGPGLPGNEQFF. CDR3 nucleotide sequence: TGTGCTAGTGGTCCGGGACTGCCGGGCAATGAGCAGTTCTTC.

This clone was counted a single time. The rearrangement joins TRBV9 to TRBJ1-2, with TRBD1 identical over 7 bases. Germline V gene data show CDR1 as SGDLS and CDR2 as YYNGEE. The CDR3 spans 17 residues. V lost 1 base to trimming and J lost 8 bases; unmatched junction nucleotides: 17. The CDR3 sequence: CASSVSLIRQGESGYTF. The CDR3 bases are TGTGCCAGCAGCGTAAGTTTGATACGGCAGGGGGAAAGCGGCTACACCTTC.

This chain connects TRBV28 to TRBJ1-2, with 7 bases identical to TRBD1. Germline loops: CDR1 MDHEN, CDR2 SYDVKM. The CDR3 extends over 15 amino acids. Trimming cost V 3 bases and J 0 bases; bases outside gene matches: 4. CDR3 amino acids: CASSFGTAANYGYTF. CDR3 nucleotides: TGTGCCAGCAGTTTCGGGACAGCGGCTAACTATGGCTACACCTTC.

The sample holds a few counts of this clone. In nucleotides, the CDR3 is TGCGCCAGCAGCTTGGCCGTTCAGGAAACAGGCAATGAGCAGTTCTTC. Protein: CASSLAVQETGNEQFF. The chain combines TRBV5-1 with TRBJ2-1; TRBD1 might be the D (5 bases). The CDR3 runs to 16 residues. V was trimmed by 0 bases and J by 6 bases, leaving 16 bases between them. Germline V lookup: CDR1 SGHRS, CDR2 YFSETQ.